The rows below give T cell receptor beta chains drawn from one sample of a study of cytomegalovirus exposure and HLA in healthy donors. The repertoire was sequenced with immunoSEQ multiplex PCR; TCRdb's copy has only in-frame clones and lacks some. The table has 150,000 or so clones, roughly 77% seen once. Material: PBMCs. The receptors were gathered from a man in his thirties or forties in good health and CMV-seropositive. Each CDR3 is given with its conserved first and last residue. Each record gives: J gene, V gene, clone size, D gene, CDR3 DNA, CDR3 protein. A D gene is named only where the DNA matches it firmly. Expanded clones get a size class; other rows say once, few or many, or leave the size out.

TRBJ2-5 | TRBV30 | once | TRBD2 | TGTGCCTGGAGTGTAGCGGGGGGTGAGACCCAGTACTTC | CAWSVAGGETQYF
TRBJ2-7 | TRBV6-1 | - | TRBD2 | TGTGCCAGCAGTGATATGCGGGGGGCCTACGAGCAGTACTTC | CASSDMRGAYEQYF
TRBJ2-2 | TRBV5-5 | - | - | TGTGCCAGCAGCTTGCTACTCGCGGGGGCCACCGGGGAGCTGTTTTTT | CASSLLLAGATGELFF
TRBJ1-1 | TRBV29-1 | - | - | TGCAGCGTTCTCGGACAGATGAACACTGAAGCTTTCTTT | CSVLGQMNTEAFF
TRBJ1-1 | TRBV7-9 | once | - | TGTGCCAGCGAGGCGGGTTCGGGGGACACTGAAGCTTTCTTT | CASEAGSGDTEAFF
TRBJ2-7 | TRBV27 | - | TRBD2 | TGTGCCAGCAGTGGGACCCTAGCGGCCCGCTACGAGCAGTACTTC | CASSGTLAARYEQYF
TRBJ2-1 | TRBV4-1 | - | - | TGCGCCAGCAGCCAAGATAGGGGACTTTCCTCCTACAATGAGCAGTTCTTC | CASSQDRGLSSYNEQFF
TRBJ1-5 | TRBV19 | - | - | TGTGCCAGTAGTCGGCCGGGACAATCGGGACAGCCCCAGCATTTT | CASSRPGQSGQPQHF
TRBJ2-1 | TRBV9 | - | - | TGTGCCAGCAGCGTAGAAGGGGGATCGTACAATGAGCAGTTCTTC | CASSVEGGSYNEQFF
TRBJ1-5 | TRBV18 | few | TRBD1 | TGTGCCAGCTCACCTTCAGGGGGTTTCAATCAGCCCCAGCATTTT | CASSPSGGFNQPQHF
TRBJ2-7 | TRBV11-2 | - | TRBD1 | TGTGCCAGCAGCGGGACAGGGGCATCCTACGAGCAGTACTTC | CASSGTGASYEQYF
TRBJ1-5 | TRBV2 | - | - | TGTGCCAGCAGAAGAGACGGAGATAGCAATCAGCCCCAGCATTTT | CASRRDGDSNQPQHF
TRBJ2-7 | TRBV2 | - | - | TGTGCCAGCAGTGTCGCAGGGCAAGTCTACGAGCAGTACTTC | CASSVAGQVYEQYF
TRBJ2-1 | TRBV5-8 | - | - | TGTGCCAGCAGCTTGCGCTTGGGGGGTGAGCAGTTCTTC | CASSLRLGGEQFF
TRBJ2-7 | TRBV27 | - | - | TGTGCCAGCAGTTACGGGAGCGGGTCCTACGAGCAGTACTTC | CASSYGSGSYEQYF
TRBJ2-5 | TRBV7-9 | - | - | TGTGCCAGCAGCTTCCAGGGGTGGCAAGAGACCCAGTACTTC | CASSFQGWQETQYF
TRBJ1-2 | TRBV19 | - | TRBD1 | TGTGCCAGTAGTAGTTCGGGGACAGGTGGCTACACCTTC | CASSSSGTGGYTF
TRBJ1-5 | TRBV27 | - | - | TGTGCCAGCAGTCCCCAGGGTCAGCCCCAGCATTTT | CASSPQGQPQHF
TRBJ2-2 | TRBV6-4 | - | - | TGTGCCAGCAGAACTCGACAGTACACCGGGGAGCTGTTTTTT | CASRTRQYTGELFF
TRBJ1-5 | TRBV7-2 | - | - | TGTGCCAGCAGCTTAATGGGGAGAGGCAATCAGCCCCAGCATTTT | CASSLMGRGNQPQHF
TRBJ2-1 | TRBV9 | - | - | TGTGCCAGCAGCGTAAGGGGGGGCCCCTACAATGAGCAGTTCTTC | CASSVRGGPYNEQFF
TRBJ1-1 | TRBV6-6 | few | - | TGTGCCAGCAGTTACCGGGCGGGGAAGAACACTGAAGCTTTCTTT | CASSYRAGKNTEAFF
TRBJ2-7 | TRBV12-5 | - | - | TGTGCTAGTGGTTCCGCGGCCTACGAGCAGTACTTC | CASGSAAYEQYF
TRBJ2-2 | TRBV19 | - | - | TGTGCCAGTAGTAGCCCCGGGAGCAACACCGGGGAGCTGTTTTTT | CASSSPGSNTGELFF
TRBJ1-1 | TRBV6-5 | - | - | TGTGCCAGCAGTTACTCCAGGGGAATTGAAGCTTTCTTT | CASSYSRGIEAFF
TRBJ1-2 | TRBV6-5 | - | - | TGTGCCAGCAGCCGATCCAGGGGAGATTATGGCTACACCTTC | CASSRSRGDYGYTF
TRBJ2-7 | TRBV11-2 | - | TRBD1 | TGTGCCAGCAGCTCAATCCCGGGACAGGGGGCCCACGAGCAGTACTTC | CASSSIPGQGAHEQYF
TRBJ2-7 | TRBV5-6 | - | - | TGTGCCAGCAGCTTGGCCGGAGGCGGCTCTCGGGAGCAGTACTTC | CASSLAGGGSREQYF
TRBJ2-6 | TRBV28 | - | TRBD1 | TGTGCCAGCAGATTCAACAGGGGGTGGGTGGGCTCTGGGGCCAACGTCCTGACTTTC | CASRFNRGWVGSGANVLTF
TRBJ2-2 | TRBV25-1 | once | - | TGTGCCAGCAGTGAATCCCCCGGAGGGGTGGACACCGGGGAGCTGTTTTTT | CASSESPGGVDTGELFF
TRBJ1-1 | TRBV25-1 | few | - | TGTGCCAGCAGTGATGCAGGGCGTGAAGCTTTCTTT | CASSDAGREAFF
TRBJ1-2 | TRBV6-1 | - | - | TGTGCCAGCAGTGTACGACAGGAGCTTAACTATGGCTACACCTTC | CASSVRQELNYGYTF
TRBJ2-3 | TRBV15 | once | TRBD2 | TGTGCCACCGGGTACCGACTAGCGGGGGACACAGATACGCAGTATTTT | CATGYRLAGDTDTQYF
TRBJ2-2 | TRBV7-9 | - | TRBD2 | TGTGCCAGCAGCTCCCCGGGAGGGCAAAAGGCCGGGGAGCTGTTTTTT | CASSSPGGQKAGELFF
TRBJ2-2 | TRBV7-9 | - | - | TGTGCCAGCAGCGTGGACAGCCAGACCGGGGAGCTGTTTTTT | CASSVDSQTGELFF
TRBJ1-6 | TRBV6-6 | - | TRBD1 | TGTGCCAGCAGTCAGGACAGGGTAGGGGCACCCCTCCACTTT | CASSQDRVGAPLHF
TRBJ1-5 | TRBV27 | - | - | TGTGCCAGCCGGCTCATGGGGGGGCGCAATCAGCCCCAGCATTTT | CASRLMGGRNQPQHF
TRBJ1-5 | TRBV19 | few | - | TGTGCCAGTAGTCTCCCCCCCAGGGGCAGCTATAGCAATCAGCCCCAGCATTTT | CASSLPPRGSYSNQPQHF
TRBJ2-7 | TRBV4-1 | - | TRBD1 | TGCGCCAGCAGCCCCCTGGACAGGGGGGGCTACGAGCAGTACTTC | CASSPLDRGGYEQYF
TRBJ2-7 | TRBV2 | - | - | TGTGCCAGCAGTGATGACAGCCTCCCATACTTC | CASSDDSLPYF
TRBJ1-3 | TRBV30 | - | - | TGTGCCTGGACTTGGGGACTCTCTGGAAACACCATATATTTT | CAWTWGLSGNTIYF
TRBJ2-5 | TRBV4-1 | - | TRBD2 | TGCGCCAGCAGCCAAGCTAGCGGGACGGTTCAAGAGACCCAGTACTTC | CASSQASGTVQETQYF